A selection of T cell receptor beta chains follows, all from one sample in a study of regulatory T cells in long-lasting Graves disease. TCRdb reprocessed the multiplex PCR reads via MiXCR and lists one record per CDR3 protein. This table holds some 330,000 distinct CDR3 sequences, roughly 25% found once. The material sequenced was peripheral blood mononuclear cells (PBMCs), taken when the disease was refractory, from a patient treated with antithyroid drugs. The receptors originated from a woman between 40 and 50 years old with Graves disease. The CDR3 runs from the conserved cysteine through the conserved F or W. The order of the fields is V gene, J gene, CDR3 protein.

V gene: TRBV28
J gene: TRBJ1-6
CDR3 protein: CAVASYNSPLHF

V gene: TRBV5-5
J gene: TRBJ1-3
CDR3 protein: CASSPSSSGNTIYF

V gene: TRBV12-5
J gene: TRBJ1-5
CDR3 protein: CASGVSNQPQHF

V gene: TRBV28
J gene: TRBJ2-7
CDR3 protein: CASGTRESYRYEQYF

V gene: TRBV12-3/TRBV12-4
J gene: TRBJ2-7
CDR3 protein: CASKTGTSGYEQYF

V gene: TRBV2
J gene: TRBJ2-7
CDR3 protein: CASLVEEYEQYF

V gene: TRBV19
J gene: TRBJ1-1
CDR3 protein: CASSPPAGRHTEAFF

V gene: TRBV29-1
J gene: TRBJ2-3
CDR3 protein: CSVAGTSGIRTDTQYF

V gene: TRBV20-1
J gene: TRBJ2-2
CDR3 protein: CSARSGTYTGELFF

V gene: TRBV28
J gene: TRBJ2-7
CDR3 protein: CASSFLSGQLYEQYF

V gene: TRBV10-2
J gene: TRBJ1-2
CDR3 protein: CASSAQGLYGYTF

V gene: TRBV5-6
J gene: TRBJ2-7
CDR3 protein: CASSFRDINSYEQYF

V gene: TRBV30
J gene: TRBJ2-7
CDR3 protein: CAWHKLAGGEQYF

V gene: TRBV12-3/TRBV12-4
J gene: TRBJ1-1
CDR3 protein: CASASQPGGSAFF

V gene: TRBV28
J gene: TRBJ1-5
CDR3 protein: CASSSLGGARSQPQHF

V gene: TRBV20-1
J gene: TRBJ2-7
CDR3 protein: CSADRGGEQYF

V gene: TRBV6-1
J gene: TRBJ2-1
CDR3 protein: CASSTPEGGNEQFF

V gene: TRBV6-2/TRBV6-3
J gene: TRBJ2-1
CDR3 protein: CASTPSVAGGLGEQFF

V gene: TRBV6-1
J gene: TRBJ1-1
CDR3 protein: CASARQGEAFF